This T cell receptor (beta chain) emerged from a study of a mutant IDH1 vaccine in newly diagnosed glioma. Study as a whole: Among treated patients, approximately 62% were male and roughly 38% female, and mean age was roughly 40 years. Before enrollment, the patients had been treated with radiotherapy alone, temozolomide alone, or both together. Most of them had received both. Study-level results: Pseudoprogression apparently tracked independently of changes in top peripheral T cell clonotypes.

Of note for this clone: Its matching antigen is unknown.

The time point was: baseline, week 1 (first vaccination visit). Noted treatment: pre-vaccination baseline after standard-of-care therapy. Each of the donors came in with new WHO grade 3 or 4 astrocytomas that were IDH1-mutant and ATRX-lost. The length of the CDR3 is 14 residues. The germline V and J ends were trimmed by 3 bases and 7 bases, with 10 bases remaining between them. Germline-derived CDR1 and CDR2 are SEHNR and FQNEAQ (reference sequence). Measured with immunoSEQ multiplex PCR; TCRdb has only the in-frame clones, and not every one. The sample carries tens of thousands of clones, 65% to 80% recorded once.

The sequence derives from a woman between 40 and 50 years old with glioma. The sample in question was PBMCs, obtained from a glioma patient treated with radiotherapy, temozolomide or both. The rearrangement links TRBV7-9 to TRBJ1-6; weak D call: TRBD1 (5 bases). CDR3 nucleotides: TGTGCCAGCAGCTTCCGGGGGAGAAATTCACCCCTCCACTTT. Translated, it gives CASSFRGRNSPLHF.